This T cell receptor beta chain is from a study of shared clonotypes between healthy human individuals. Germline V gene sequence: CDR1 SGHDN, CDR2 FVKESK. CDR3 length: 12 residues. Deletions cut 4 bases from V and 13 bases from J, with 14 bases between. Sequenced by immunoSEQ multiplex PCR; TCRdb stores in-frame clones only, minus some. The data show 2 million to 3 million clones, 80% to 95% seen once. This clone occurred once. Sequencing input: naive CD4+ T cells from PBMCs. Described subset: CD45RA+ positively selected. V usage is TRBV14 and J usage is TRBJ2-1; no firm D call. The sequence came from a man aged 18-30 years in good health. Some clones in this sample may be carry-over from other donors' samples. The CDR3, as DNA: TGTGCCAGCAGCCGATATAGTATGTTCCAGTTCTTC. Translating gives CASSRYSMFQFF. Combining the CDR3 with reference TRBV14 and TRBJ2-1 gives the whole variable domain EAGVTQFPSHSVIEKGQTVTLRCDPISGHDNLYWYRRVMGKEIKFLLHFVKESKQDESGMPNNRFLAERTGGTYSTLKVQPAELEDSGVYFCASSRYSMFQFFGPGTRLTVL.